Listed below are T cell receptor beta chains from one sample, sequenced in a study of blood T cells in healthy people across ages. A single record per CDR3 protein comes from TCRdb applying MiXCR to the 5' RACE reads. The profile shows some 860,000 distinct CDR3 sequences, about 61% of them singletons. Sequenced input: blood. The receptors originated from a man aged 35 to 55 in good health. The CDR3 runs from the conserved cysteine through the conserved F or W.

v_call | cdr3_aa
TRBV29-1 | CSVEDSGQGAPNEQFF
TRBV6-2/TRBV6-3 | CASSYGYNQPQHF
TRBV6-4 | CASSDSQGSLTYNEQYF
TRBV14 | CASSQEEWEETQYF
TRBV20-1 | CSARSARAAETNEKLFF
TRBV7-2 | CASSLRGQGRKTQYF
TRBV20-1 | CSASHYRGRSTDTQYF
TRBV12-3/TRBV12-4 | CASSVPSGRAQSYNEQFF
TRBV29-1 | CSVEGGGTSGEETQYF
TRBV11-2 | CASSRGWGGPLETQYF
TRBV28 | CASKQSIWRKSTSGTHDLTDTQYF
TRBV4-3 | CASNQYRGANSPLHF
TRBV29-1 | CSVVGDGTGAYEQYF
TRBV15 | CATSRPRTSGGDTQYF
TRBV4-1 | CASTRLGTGELFF